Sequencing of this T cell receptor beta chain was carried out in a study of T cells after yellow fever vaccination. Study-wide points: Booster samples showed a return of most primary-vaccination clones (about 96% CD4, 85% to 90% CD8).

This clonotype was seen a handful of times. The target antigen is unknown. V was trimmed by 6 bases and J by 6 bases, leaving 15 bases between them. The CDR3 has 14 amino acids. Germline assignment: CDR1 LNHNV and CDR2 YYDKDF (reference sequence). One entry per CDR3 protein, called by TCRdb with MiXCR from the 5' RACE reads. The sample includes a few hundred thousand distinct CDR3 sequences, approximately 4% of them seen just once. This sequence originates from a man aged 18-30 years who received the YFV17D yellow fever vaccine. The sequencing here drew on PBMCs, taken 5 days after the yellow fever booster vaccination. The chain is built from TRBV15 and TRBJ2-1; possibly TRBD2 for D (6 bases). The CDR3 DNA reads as TGTGCCACCAGGTGGGGGGACCCAAGCAATGAGCAGTTCTTC. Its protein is CATRWGDPSNEQFF.